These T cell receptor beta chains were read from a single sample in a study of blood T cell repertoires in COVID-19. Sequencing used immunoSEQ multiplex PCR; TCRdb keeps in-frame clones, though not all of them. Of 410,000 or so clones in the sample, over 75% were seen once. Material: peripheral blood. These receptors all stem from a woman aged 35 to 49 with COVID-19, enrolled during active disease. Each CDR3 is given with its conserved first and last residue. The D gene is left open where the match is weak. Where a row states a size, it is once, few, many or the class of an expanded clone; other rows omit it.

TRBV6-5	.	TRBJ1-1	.	CASNQATEAFF	TGTGCCAGCAATCAGGCCACTGAAGCTTTCTTT
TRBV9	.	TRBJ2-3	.	CASSAPQRGTDTQYF	TGTGCCAGCAGCGCCCCCCAGCGGGGCACAGATACGCAGTATTTT
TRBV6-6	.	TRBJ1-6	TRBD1	CASSQTGDNSPLHF	TGTGCCAGCAGCCAGACAGGGGATAATTCACCCCTCCACTTT
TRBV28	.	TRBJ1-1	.	CASRLGTGGEAFF	TGTGCCAGCAGACTCGGGACGGGGGGTGAAGCTTTCTTT
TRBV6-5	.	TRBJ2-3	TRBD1	CASRQTGGSTDTQYF	TGTGCCAGCAGGCAGACAGGGGGCAGCACAGATACGCAGTATTTT
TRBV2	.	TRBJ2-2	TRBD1	CASSDGTGVVTGELFF	TGTGCCAGCAGTGACGGGACAGGGGTGGTCACCGGGGAGCTGTTTTTT
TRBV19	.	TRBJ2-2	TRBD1	CASKSAPGQVSGELFF	TGTGCCTCCAAATCGGCTCCGGGACAGGTATCCGGGGAGCTGTTTTTT
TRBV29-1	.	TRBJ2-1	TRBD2	CSVLAGDSSYNEQFF	TGCAGCGTTTTAGCGGGGGACAGCTCCTACAATGAGCAGTTCTTC
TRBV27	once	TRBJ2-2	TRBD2	CASRDGTSQLRWTGELFF	TGTGCCAGCAGGGATGGGACTAGCCAACTAAGGTGGACCGGGGAGCTGTTTTTT
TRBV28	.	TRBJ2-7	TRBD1	CASSQDRGKTYEQYF	TGTGCCAGCAGTCAAGACAGGGGCAAGACCTACGAGCAGTACTTC
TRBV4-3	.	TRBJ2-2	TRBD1	CASSQAGQGVYTGELFF	TGCGCCAGCAGCCAGGCGGGACAGGGGGTTTACACCGGGGAGCTGTTTTTT
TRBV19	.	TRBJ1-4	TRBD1	CASSKGAGEKLFF	TGTGCCAGTAGTAAGGGGGCCGGTGAAAAACTGTTTTTT
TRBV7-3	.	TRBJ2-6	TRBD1	CASSRDRPGSGANVLTF	TGTGCCAGCAGTCGGGACAGGCCCGGCTCTGGGGCCAACGTCCTGACTTTC
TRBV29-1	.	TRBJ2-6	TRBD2	CSVEDRSPGRGPGANVLTF	TGCAGCGTTGAAGATAGATCGCCGGGGAGGGGTCCTGGGGCCAACGTCCTGACTTTC
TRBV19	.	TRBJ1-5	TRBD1	CATTQQGARNQPQHF	TGTGCCACCACCCAACAGGGGGCACGCAATCAGCCCCAGCATTTT
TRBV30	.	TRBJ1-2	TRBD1	CAWSALYAGGAGYTF	TGTGCCTGGAGTGCCCTCTACGCAGGGGGCGCAGGCTACACCTTC
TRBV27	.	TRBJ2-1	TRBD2	CASRGTSGTSPNEQFF	TGTGCCAGCAGGGGGACTAGCGGGACATCCCCCAATGAGCAGTTCTTC
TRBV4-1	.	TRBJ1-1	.	CASSRAQGNTEAFF	TGCGCCAGCAGCCGCGCGCAGGGGAACACTGAAGCTTTCTTT
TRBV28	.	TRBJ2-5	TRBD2	CASSLLSGAQETQYF	TGTGCCAGCAGTTTATTGAGCGGGGCACAAGAGACCCAGTACTTC
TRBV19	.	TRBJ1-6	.	CASSILGDRSSPLHF	TGTGCCAGTAGTATCCTGGGAGACAGGAGTTCACCCCTCCACTTT
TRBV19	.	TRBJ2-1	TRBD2	CASTSRLAGATNEQFF	TGTGCCAGTACCTCCCGGCTAGCGGGAGCGACGAATGAGCAGTTCTTC
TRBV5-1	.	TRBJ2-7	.	CASSLDRGSYEQYF	TGCGCCAGCAGCTTGGATCGCGGCTCCTACGAGCAGTACTTC
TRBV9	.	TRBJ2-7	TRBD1	CASSVTDRGYEQYF	TGTGCCAGCAGCGTAACGGACAGGGGCTACGAGCAGTACTTC
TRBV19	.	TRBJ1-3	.	CASNVQAHSGNTIYF	TGTGCCAGTAACGTACAGGCCCACTCTGGAAACACCATATATTTT
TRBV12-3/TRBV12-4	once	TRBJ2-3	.	CASTEYSTGTQYF	TGTGCCAGCACCGAGTACAGCACGGGAACGCAGTATTTT
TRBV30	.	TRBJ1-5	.	CAWSEQGNQPQHF	TGTGCCTGGAGTGAACAGGGCAATCAGCCCCAGCATTTT
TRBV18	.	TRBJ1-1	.	CASSPPGLQGAEAFF	TGTGCCAGCTCACCACCGGGCCTCCAAGGCGCTGAAGCTTTCTTT
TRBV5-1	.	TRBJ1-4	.	CASSLAGIYNEKLFF	TGCGCCAGCAGCTTGGCAGGGATTTATAATGAAAAACTGTTTTTT
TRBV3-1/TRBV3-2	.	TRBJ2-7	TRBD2	CASSRRTSGGYYEQYF	TGTGCCAGCAGCCGCCGGACTAGCGGGGGCTACTACGAGCAGTACTTC
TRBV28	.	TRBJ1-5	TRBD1	CASSPGQGVIGNQPQHF	TGTGCCAGCAGTCCGGGACAGGGGGTAATTGGTAATCAGCCCCAGCATTTT
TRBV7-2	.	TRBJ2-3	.	CASSLASRGHNTDTQYF	TGTGCCAGCAGCTTAGCGTCTCGAGGGCACAACACAGATACGCAGTATTTT
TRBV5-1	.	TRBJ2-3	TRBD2	CASTTGGLTDTQYF	TGCGCCAGCACAACGGGGGGTCTAACAGATACGCAGTATTTT
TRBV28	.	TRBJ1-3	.	CASSSFGTQGNTIYF	TGTGCCAGCAGTTCCTTCGGGACACAGGGAAACACCATATATTTT
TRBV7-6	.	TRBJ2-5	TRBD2	CASSLAASTSGRSPTQYF	TGTGCCAGCAGCTTAGCTGCGTCGACTAGCGGGAGGTCCCCGACCCAGTACTTC
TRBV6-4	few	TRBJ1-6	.	CASGPGGNSPLHF	TGTGCCAGCGGTCCGGGAGGTAATTCACCCCTCCACTTT
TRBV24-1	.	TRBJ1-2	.	CATSDPGHIQGYTF	TGTGCCACCAGTGATCCGGGACATATACAGGGCTACACCTTC
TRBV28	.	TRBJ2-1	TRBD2	CASPGQGTSGKGYNEQFF	TGTGCCAGCCCGGGACAGGGGACTAGCGGGAAGGGTTACAATGAGCAGTTCTTC
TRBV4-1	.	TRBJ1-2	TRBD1	CASSQGKLGQGMDGYTF	TGCGCCAGCAGCCAAGGAAAGTTAGGACAGGGAATGGATGGCTACACCTTC
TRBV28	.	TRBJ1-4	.	CASSPPTGTNEKLFF	TGTGCCAGCAGCCCCCCTACAGGGACTAATGAAAAACTGTTTTTT
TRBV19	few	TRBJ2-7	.	CASSIQGSRSYEQYF	TGTGCCAGTAGTATACAGGGGAGCCGATCCTACGAGCAGTACTTC
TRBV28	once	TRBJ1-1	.	CASSLGLVGLMNTEAFF	TGTGCCAGCAGTTTAGGGCTGGTGGGCCTCATGAACACTGAAGCTTTCTTT
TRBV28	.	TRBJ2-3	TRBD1	CASRAGTGSFTDTQYF	TGTGCCAGCAGGGCCGGGACAGGGTCGTTCACAGATACGCAGTATTTT
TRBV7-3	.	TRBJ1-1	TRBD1	CASSYTGGGGTEAFF	TGTGCCAGCAGCTACACAGGGGGCGGGGGCACTGAAGCTTTCTTT
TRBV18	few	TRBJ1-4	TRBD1	CASSPQDRGFNEKLFF	TGTGCCAGCTCACCGCAAGACAGGGGTTTTAATGAAAAACTGTTTTTT
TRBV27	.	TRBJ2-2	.	CASSLSSRATGELFF	TGTGCCAGCAGTTTGTCATCGAGGGCAACCGGGGAGCTGTTTTTT
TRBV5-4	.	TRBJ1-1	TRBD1	CASSSRTGSEAFF	TGTGCCAGCAGCTCCCGGACAGGATCTGAAGCTTTCTTT
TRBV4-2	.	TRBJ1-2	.	CASSQVRQLSNYGYTF	TGTGCCAGCAGCCAAGTACGACAGCTATCTAACTATGGCTACACCTTC
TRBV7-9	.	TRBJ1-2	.	CASSPLGGLGYTF	TGTGCCAGCAGCCCTCTCGGGGGGCTTGGCTACACCTTC
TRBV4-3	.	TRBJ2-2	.	CASSQDGVGTDTGELFF	TGCGCCAGCAGCCAAGACGGGGTGGGTACGGACACCGGGGAGCTGTTTTTT
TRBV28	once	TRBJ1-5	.	CASSWETGSGNQPQHF	TGTGCCAGCAGCTGGGAGACGGGGTCTGGCAATCAGCCCCAGCATTTT